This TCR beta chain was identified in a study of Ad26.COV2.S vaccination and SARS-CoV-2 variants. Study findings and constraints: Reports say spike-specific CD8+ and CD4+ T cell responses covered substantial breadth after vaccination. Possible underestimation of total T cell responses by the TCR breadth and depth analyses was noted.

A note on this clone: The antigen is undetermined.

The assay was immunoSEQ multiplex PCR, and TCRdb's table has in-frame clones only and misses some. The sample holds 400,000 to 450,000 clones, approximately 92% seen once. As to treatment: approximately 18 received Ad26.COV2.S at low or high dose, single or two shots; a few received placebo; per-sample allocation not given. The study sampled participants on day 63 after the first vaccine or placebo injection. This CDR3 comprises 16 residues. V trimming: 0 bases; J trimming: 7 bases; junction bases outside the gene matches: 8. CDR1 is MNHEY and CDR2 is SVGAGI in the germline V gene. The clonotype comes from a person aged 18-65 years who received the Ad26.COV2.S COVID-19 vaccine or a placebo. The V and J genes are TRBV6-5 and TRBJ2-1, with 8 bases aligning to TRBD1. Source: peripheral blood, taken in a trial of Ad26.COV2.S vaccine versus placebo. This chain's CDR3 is CASSYSWTGIRNEQFF. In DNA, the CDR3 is TGTGCCAGCAGTTACTCGTGGACAGGGATCAGGAATGAGCAGTTCTTC.